The next 30 T cell receptor beta chains were all read from a single sample in a study of blood T cell repertoires in COVID-19. TCRdb's table, derived via immunoSEQ multiplex PCR, lists solely in-frame clones and lacks some. This sample has 350,000 or so clones, with around 87% found just once. Sequenced material: peripheral blood. The receptors were gathered from a woman aged 25 to 45 with COVID-19, enrolled during active disease.

V is TRBV9 and J is TRBJ2-7, with TRBD2 identical over 12 bases. Germline assignment: CDR1 SGDLS and CDR2 YYNGEE. The CDR3 covers 15 residues. The trim removed 3 bases at V and 4 bases at J, leaving 5 bases unmatched. CDR3 sequence (DNA): TGTGCCAGCAGCGGAGGACTAGCGGGGCCGTACGAGCAGTACTTC. As protein: CASSGGLAGPYEQYF. The variable domain in full, with the rest retrieved from reference TRBV9 and TRBJ2-7, is DSGVTQTPKHLITATGQRVTLRCSPRSGDLSVYWYQQSLDQGLQFLIQYYNGEERAKGNILERFSAQQFPDLHSELNLSSLELGDSALYFCASSGGLAGPYEQYFGPGTRLTVT.

This rearrangement joins TRBV29-1 to TRBJ2-1; perhaps TRBD2 as D (5 bases). Deletions cut 3 bases from V and 0 bases from J, with 21 bases between. The CDR3 consists of 18 residues. Germline loops: CDR1 SQVTM, CDR2 ANQGSEA. CDR3 sequence reads: CSVEGSEERHGSYNEQFF. The CDR3 bases are TGCAGCGTTGAGGGATCAGAAGAGCGGCATGGCTCCTACAATGAGCAGTTCTTC.

A few counts support this clone. The genes are TRBV10-3 and TRBJ1-2; TRBD1 aligns across 7 bases. V was pared by 7 bases and J by 4 bases, with 12 bases of the junction left unmatched. This CDR3 is built from 15 residues. CDR1 and CDR2 (germline): ENHRY, SYGVKD. CDR3 loop: CAITLYAGTAYGYTF. The CDR3 DNA reads TGTGCCATCACTTTGTACGCCGGGACAGCCTATGGCTACACCTTC.

The gene calls are TRBV29-1 and TRBJ2-7; 10 bases match TRBD1. Germline loops: CDR1 SQVTM, CDR2 ANQGSEA. The CDR3 covers 12 residues. V shed 4 bases and J 9 bases; nucleotides not matched to a gene: 6. The CDR3 region has the DNA TGCAGCGTTGGGGACAGGGGATTTGGGCAGTACTTC. It encodes CSVGDRGFGQYF.

CDR3: CASSASSGSYNEQFF. As DNA, the CDR3 is TGCGCCAGCAGTGCATCTAGCGGGAGTTACAATGAGCAGTTCTTC. V is TRBV10-2 and J is TRBJ2-1, with 10 nucleotides matching TRBD2. This CDR3 comprises 15 residues. CDR1 WSHSY and CDR2 SAAADI come from the germline V gene. V shed 4 bases and J 4 bases; nucleotides not matched to a gene: 4.

The rearrangement uses TRBV15 and TRBJ2-2; TRBD1 aligns across 10 bases. V lost 4 bases to trimming and J lost 4 bases; unmatched junction nucleotides: 3. Per the germline V gene, CDR1 is LNHNV and CDR2 is YYDKDF (reference sequence). The CDR3 length is 15 residues. CDR3 in DNA: TGTGCCACCAGCACGGGACAGGGGTTCACCGGGGAGCTGTTTTTT. Its protein is CATSTGQGFTGELFF.

This chain links TRBV5-1 with TRBJ2-3, with D uncertain. Trimming removed 4 bases at V and 0 bases at J, with 6 bases between. The CDR3 is 13 amino acids. Germline assignment: CDR1 SGHRS and CDR2 YFSETQ. CDR3 in amino acids: CASSPVSTDTQYF. CDR3 sequence (DNA): TGCGCCAGCAGCCCCGTTAGCACAGATACGCAGTATTTT.

The chain joins TRBV6-6 to TRBJ1-1, with TRBD1 matching 7 bases. The CDR3 is 15 residues long. CDR1 and CDR2 (germline): MNHNY, SVGAGI (reference sequence). V dropped 8 bases and J dropped 1; count of bases not matched to a gene: 10. The DNA of the CDR3 is TGTGCCAGCGTTAACTCCGGGACAGAGAACACTGAAGCTTTCTTT. Protein sequence: CASVNSGTENTEAFF.

V usage is TRBV6-2 or TRBV6-3 and J usage is TRBJ2-1; 10 bases align to TRBD2. The CDR3 totals 17 residues. J was trimmed by 8 bases and V by 2 bases; bases with no gene match: 12. Germline CDR1 MNHEY, CDR2 SVGEGT. CDR3: CASSYPSSGSEVYEQFF. The CDR3 coding sequence is TGTGCCAGCAGTTACCCCTCTAGCGGGAGTGAGGTGTATGAGCAGTTCTTC.

This clone was seen only once. The chain has TRBV20-1 and TRBJ1-5, with a possible D match to TRBD1 (5 bases). Trimming took 3 bases from V and 5 from J, leaving 8 bases between them. The length of the CDR3 is 12 residues. Looked up from germline, CDR1 is DFQATT and CDR2 is SNEGSKA (reference sequence). The CDR3 nucleotides are TGCAGTGCTAGTGTAGGGGATCAGCCCCAGCATTTT. Its protein product is CSASVGDQPQHF.

The chain carries TRBV30 and TRBJ1-5, with TRBD1 identical over 8 bases. This CDR3 has 16 amino acids. Germline V lookup: CDR1 GTSNPN, CDR2 SVGIG (reference sequence). V lost 2 bases, J lost 4 bases, and 10 bases stayed unmatched. In DNA form, the CDR3 reads TGTGCCTGGAGTCGACCGACAGGGGCGATGAATCAGCCCCAGCATTTT. Translating gives CAWSRPTGAMNQPQHF. The complete variable domain, with remaining parts taken from reference TRBV30 and TRBJ1-5, reads SQTIHQWPATLVQPVGSPLSLECTVEGTSNPNLYWYRQAAGRGLQLLFYSVGIGQISSEVPQNLSASRPQDRQFILSSKKLLLSDSGFYLCAWSRPTGAMNQPQHFGDGTRLSIL.

This sequence joins TRBV6-4 and TRBJ2-3; perhaps TRBD2 as D (5 bases). The V gene lost 5 bases and the J gene lost 4 bases, with 13 bases spanning the gap. Germline loops: CDR1 MRHNA, CDR2 SNTAGT. The CDR3 spans 14 residues. CDR3 DNA sequence: TGTGCCAGCAGTCCCCTAGGAGGTCCAGATACGCAGTATTTT. Protein: CASSPLGGPDTQYF.

This chain joins TRBV6-2 or TRBV6-3 and TRBJ2-2; 10 bases line up with TRBD2. From germline, CDR1 is MNHEY and CDR2 SVGEGT. This CDR3 spans 19 amino acids. The V and J ends lost 6 bases and 9 bases, in that order; junction bases with no gene match: 22. CDR3 coding DNA: TGTGCCAGCAGCCCTGAGGGGTGGAGGAGTAGCGGGGGGCTGAGGGAGCTGTTTTTT. Protein: CASSPEGWRSSGGLRELFF.

The chain uses TRBV30 and TRBJ1-5; 9 bases are a match to TRBD1. Losses at the gene ends were 0 bases for V and 7 bases for J; bases not matched to a gene: 7. CDR3 length: 15 amino acids. In germline, CDR1 is GTSNPN, CDR2 SVGIG (reference sequence). CDR3 sequence: CAWSVEGTGRQPQHF. In DNA, the CDR3 is TGTGCCTGGAGTGTAGAGGGGACAGGGAGGCAGCCCCAGCATTTT. Full variable domain (rest looked up from reference TRBV30 and TRBJ1-5): SQTIHQWPATLVQPVGSPLSLECTVEGTSNPNLYWYRQAAGRGLQLLFYSVGIGQISSEVPQNLSASRPQDRQFILSSKKLLLSDSGFYLCAWSVEGTGRQPQHFGDGTRLSIL.

The chain links TRBV4-3 to TRBJ2-7; 10 bases map to TRBD2. V was clipped by 0 bases and J by 6 bases; unmatched bases: 5. This CDR3 spans 15 amino acids. Germline CDR1 is LGHNA and CDR2 is YSLEER. CDR3 DNA: TGCGCCAGCAGCCAAGATAAGGGACTAGCGATCGAGCAGTACTTC. Its protein product is CASSQDKGLAIEQYF.

The chain recombines TRBV7-2 with TRBJ2-1; 9 bases are a match to TRBD1. The length of the CDR3 is 14 residues. The junction had 5 bases not matched to a gene; V was cut back by 5 bases and J by 6 bases. Germline CDR1 reads SGHTA; CDR2 reads FQGNSA. The CDR3 DNA reads TGTGCCAGCAGCCGGGACAGGGAAACCAATGAGCAGTTCTTC. Protein sequence: CASSRDRETNEQFF.

CDR3 sequence: CASSLLPGLGLAGVGEFF. CDR3 DNA: TGTGCCAGCAGCTTGTTGCCGGGTCTCGGACTAGCGGGAGTGGGGGAGTTCTTC. The V call is TRBV5-4, the J call TRBJ2-1; 13 nucleotides match TRBD2. CDR1 is SGHNT, CDR2 YYREEE, per germline (reference sequence). J gave up 14 bases and V 1 base, and 18 bases lay outside the gene matches. There are 18 residues in the CDR3.

This clone was counted a single time. The rearrangement links TRBV5-1 to TRBJ2-2; D is ambiguous. Germline V CDR1 and CDR2: SGHRS, YFSETQ. There are 16 residues in the CDR3. The ends were cut back, 4 bases at V and 0 bases at J, with 13 bases in the middle. CDR3 bases: TGCGCCAGCAGCCTGTCGGCCCGGGCGAACACCGGGGAGCTGTTTTTT. Its protein product is CASSLSARANTGELFF.

The V gene is TRBV6-5, the J gene TRBJ2-7, with a possible D match to TRBD2 (5 bases). V was pared by 6 bases and J by 0 bases, with 15 bases between. CDR1 MNHEY and CDR2 SVGAGI come from the germline V gene. CDR3 length: 15 amino acids. This CDR3 reads CASRADFSSSYEQYF. The CDR3 nucleotides are TGTGCCAGCAGGGCGGACTTTTCTAGCTCCTACGAGCAGTACTTC.

This clone was observed a single time. J is TRBJ2-5 and V is TRBV6-5; 7 bases fit TRBD2. V was clipped by 2 bases and J by 4 bases; unmatched bases: 7. The CDR3 extends over 15 amino acids. CDR1 and CDR2 (germline): MNHEY, SVGAGI. This chain's CDR3 is CASSYALGGGETQYF. CDR3 DNA sequence: TGTGCCAGCAGTTACGCCTTGGGGGGGGGAGAGACCCAGTACTTC.

V usage is TRBV28 and J usage is TRBJ2-4, with a possible D match to TRBD1 (5 bases). V was cut by 4 bases and J by 7 bases, with 17 bases left in between. The CDR3 is 15 residues long. CDR1 and CDR2 (germline): MDHEN, SYDVKM. CDR3: CASSSQVRGLNIQYF. For the CDR3, the DNA is TGTGCCAGCAGTTCACAGGTTCGTGGTTTGAACATTCAGTACTTC.

The table lists this clone with a few counts. V is TRBV28 and J is TRBJ1-2; TRBD1 matches at 8 bases. The CDR3 runs to 14 residues. V trimming: 5 bases; J trimming: 6 bases; junction bases outside the gene matches: 8. CDR1 and CDR2 from the germline V gene are MDHEN and SYDVKM. The CDR3 coding sequence is TGTGCCAGCAGTCCCCTGGACAGGGCGAATGGCTACACCTTC. It yields the protein CASSPLDRANGYTF.

This rearrangement joins TRBV11-2 to TRBJ2-5, with D possibly TRBD2 on 6 matching bases. Trimming shortened V by 5 bases and J by 4 bases, and 17 bases separated the two germline ends. Germline assignment: CDR1 SGHAT and CDR2 FQNNGV. CDR3 length equals 15 residues. As DNA, the CDR3 is TGTGCCAGCAGCCCCCAGATAGTGGGGGGAGAGACCCAGTACTTC. Translating it yields CASSPQIVGGETQYF.

This clone came up once. This rearrangement joins TRBV6-5 to TRBJ2-7; 8 nucleotides match TRBD2. V gave up 8 bases and J gave up 3 bases; unmatched junction bases: 9. Germline assignment: CDR1 MNHEY and CDR2 SVGAGI. The CDR3 consists of 14 residues. The CDR3: CASRYGGGGYEQYF. The CDR3 DNA reads as TGTGCCAGCCGGTACGGGGGGGGCGGCTACGAGCAGTACTTC.

V usage is TRBV9 and J usage is TRBJ2-1; D unclear. CDR1 is SGDLS, CDR2 YYNGEE, per germline. The CDR3 sequence is 16 residues long. V lost 4 bases and J lost 8, with 22 bases in between. The CDR3: CASSPSGSTIIDEQFF. DNA for the CDR3: TGTGCCAGCAGCCCCTCGGGTAGCACGATCATCGATGAGCAGTTCTTC.

The gene calls are TRBV3-1 (or the pseudogene TRBV3-2) and TRBJ2-3; D might be TRBD2 (6 bases). Between the trimmed V and J ends, which lost 6 bases and 0 bases, there was a span of 10 bases. The germline V gene encodes CDR1 LGHDT and CDR2 YNNKEL (reference sequence). The CDR3 is made up of 14 amino acids. This CDR3 reads CASSQSGSTDTQYF. CDR3 DNA sequence: TGTGCCAGCAGTCAAAGCGGGAGCACAGATACGCAGTATTTT.

This clone is a singleton in its sample. The chain uses TRBV25-1 and TRBJ1-4; D not certain. This CDR3 spans 16 amino acids. V lost 8 bases and J 0 bases, leaving 16 bases between the germline ends. CDR1 MGHDK and CDR2 SYGVNS come from the germline V gene. DNA of the CDR3: TGTGCCAGCCCCCGCGCCTGCACAGCAACTAATGAAAAACTGTTTTTT. Amino acids: CASPRACTATNEKLFF. Variable domain in full (rest from reference TRBV25-1 and TRBJ1-4): EADIYQTPRYLVIGTGKKITLECSQTMGHDKMYWYQQDPGMELHLIHYSYGVNSTEKGDLSSESTVSRIRTEHFPLTLESARPSHTSQYLCASPRACTATNEKLFFGSGTQLSVL.

The chain uses TRBV27 and TRBJ1-1, with 7 bases identical to TRBD1. Unmatched junction bases numbered 15, after V lost 4 bases and J lost 1 base. The CDR3 is 18 residues long. In germline, CDR1 is MNHEY, CDR2 SMNVEV (reference sequence). The CDR3 DNA sequence: TGTGCCAGCAGTTCGAAGACAGGGAAGGCTAAGGGGAACACTGAAGCTTTCTTT. Its protein product is CASSSKTGKAKGNTEAFF.

With respect to this clone: Within the sample, other DNA sequences also encode this same CDR3. The chain combines TRBV10-1 with TRBJ2-6, with D possibly TRBD2 on 6 matching bases. The CDR3 extends over 15 amino acids. The V gene's germline CDR1 is WNHNN and CDR2 SYGVQD (reference sequence). The ends were cut back, 3 bases at V and 4 bases at J, with 10 bases in the middle. CDR3 coding DNA: TGCGCCAGCAGTGAAGGAGGGGCCGGGGCCAACGTCCTGACTTTC. Its protein product is CASSEGGAGANVLTF.

The rearrangement uses TRBV5-1 and TRBJ2-6, with TRBD1 identical over 7 bases. From germline, CDR1 is SGHRS and CDR2 YFSETQ. The CDR3 has 15 amino acids. V lost 4 bases, J lost 4 bases, and 5 bases stayed unmatched. CDR3 nucleotides: TGCGCCAGCAGCCCGACAGGGAACGGGGCCAACGTCCTGACTTTC. This sequence encodes CASSPTGNGANVLTF. Variable domain in full (rest from reference TRBV5-1 and TRBJ2-6): KAGVTQTPRYLIKTRGQQVTLSCSPISGHRSVSWYQQTPGQGLQFLFEYFSETQRNKGNFPGRFSGRQFSNSRSEMNVSTLELGDSALYLCASSPTGNGANVLTFGAGSRLTVL.